A single TCR beta chain is shown here with its context. This record comes from a study of blood T cell repertoires in COVID-19. Looking at the study overall: The origin of the acute and convalescent COVID-19 samples was the United States, Italy and Spain. The analysed material was cDNA or gDNA that came from T cells, B-cell-depleted T cells, or PBMCs.

Per the authors' pipeline: Amplified reference gene primers provided the basis for estimating nucleated cell counts. Libraries were prepared by immunoSEQ multiplex PCR; TCRdb keeps only in-frame clonotypes and omits some of them. Clonal size and the V and J genes are those of that table, whereas D and trimming came from the DNA. This sample has a few hundred thousand clones; more than 80% occur once, and the top ten carry 3.5% to 4.5%. The CDR3 spans 15 residues. Germline values: CDR1 MNHEY, CDR2 SVGAGI. V lost 0 bases and J lost 3, with 9 bases in between. The chain employs TRBV6-5 and TRBJ1-5; D remains ambiguous. This receptor was identified in a woman in her 40s with acute or convalescent COVID-19. The sequencing input was peripheral blood. This CDR3 reads CASSYSNSLNQPQHF. CDR3 coding DNA: TGTGCCAGCAGTTACTCGAACAGCCTCAATCAGCCCCAGCATTTT.